A single sample is the source of the 19 T cell receptor beta chains below, sequenced in a study of blood T cell repertoires in COVID-19. TCRdb's copy holds only in-frame clones and misses some; the assay was immunoSEQ multiplex PCR. This sample has roughly 380,000 clones, with 81% found just once. The sequenced sample was peripheral blood. All receptors derive from a human donor with acute or convalescent COVID-19. The donor label of this sample is uncertain.

J is TRBJ1-6 and V is TRBV5-1; no reliable D call. Germline CDR1 is SGHRS and CDR2 is YFSETQ. The CDR3 contains 18 residues. V was shortened by 4 bases and J by 0 bases, with 17 bases between the two germline ends. CDR3 bases: TGCGCCAGCAGCGAGGTCCATTCCCCGACCTCCTATAATTCACCCCTCCACTTT. Translation: CASSEVHSPTSYNSPLHF.

The chain has TRBV27 and TRBJ1-4; tentative D call: TRBD1 (5 bases). Between the trimmed V and J ends, which lost 6 bases and 8 bases, there was a span of 10 bases. The CDR3 length is 12 residues. Germline CDR1 and CDR2: MNHEY and SMNVEV (reference sequence). The CDR3 spells CASSREMEKLFF. CDR3 bases: TGTGCCAGCAGCAGGGAAATGGAAAAACTGTTTTTT.

This clone was found a few times. The chain is built from TRBV25-1 and TRBJ1-5; D possibly corresponds to TRBD1 (6 bases). Germline loops: CDR1 MGHDK, CDR2 SYGVNS. Trimming pared 1 base from V and 4 bases from J, leaving 11 bases between. The CDR3 is 15 residues long. CDR3 DNA: TGTGCCAGCAGTGAATCCCCAGGGGAGAATCAGCCCCAGCATTTT. As protein: CASSESPGENQPQHF.

The chain carries TRBV7-9 and TRBJ2-1, with a possible D match to TRBD1 (5 bases). The CDR3 is 15 amino acids. Germline CDR1 SEHNR, CDR2 FQNEAQ (reference sequence). Trimming took off 5 bases at V and 0 bases at J, with 11 bases between the two ends. CDR3 loop: CASSAQGSSYNEQFF. The CDR3 coding sequence is TGTGCCAGCAGCGCCCAGGGTAGCTCCTACAATGAGCAGTTCTTC. Complete variable domain (other parts from reference TRBV7-9 and TRBJ2-1): DTGVSQNPRHKITKRGQNVTFRCDPISEHNRLYWYRQTLGQGPEFLTYFQNEAQLEKSRLLSDRFSAERPKGSFSTLEIQRTEQGDSAMYLCASSAQGSSYNEQFFGPGTRLTVL.

This clone was picked up a small number of times. The V and J genes are TRBV7-2 and TRBJ1-4; no definite D call. CDR1 is SGHTA and CDR2 is FQGNSA in the germline V gene. Trimming shortened V by 1 base and J by 8 bases, and 14 bases separated the two germline ends. This CDR3 has 15 residues. Here the CDR3 DNA reads TGTGCCAGCAGCTTAGAATCTGGGAGAGGCGAAAAACTGTTTTTT. Amino acid sequence: CASSLESGRGEKLFF.

The CDR3 is CASSEGRVNGYTF. The DNA for the CDR3 is TGCGCCAGCAGTGAAGGCAGGGTCAACGGCTACACCTTC. The J gene is TRBJ1-2, the V gene TRBV10-2, with D perhaps matching TRBD1 (5 bases). The ends were cut back, 3 bases at V and 8 bases at J, with 13 bases in the middle. Germline V gene lookup returns CDR1 WSHSY and CDR2 SAAADI. There are 13 residues in the CDR3.

The chain uses TRBV12-3 or TRBV12-4 and TRBJ2-6; D is unclear. The CDR3 covers 12 residues. V was trimmed by 11 bases and J by 2 bases, leaving 7 bases between them. This CDR3 reads CALATGANVLTF. The CDR3 DNA reads TGTGCCTTGGCAACTGGGGCCAACGTCCTGACTTTC.

The V call is TRBV5-1, the J call TRBJ1-6, with 8 bases identical to TRBD1. CDR1 SGHRS and CDR2 YFSETQ come from the germline V gene. V gave up 3 bases and J gave up 6 bases; unmatched junction bases: 5. This CDR3 has 15 amino acids. The CDR3 loop reads CASSWTGNGNSPLHF. The DNA for the CDR3 is TGCGCCAGCAGCTGGACAGGGAATGGTAATTCACCCCTCCACTTT.

The V and J genes are TRBV16 and TRBJ1-4; tentative D call: TRBD1 (5 bases). Germline loops: CDR1 KGHSY, CDR2 FQNENV. Trimming took off 4 bases at V and 8 bases at J, with 17 bases between the two ends. This CDR3 region has 15 residues. Here the CDR3 DNA reads TGTGCCAGCAGCCCCACCCACCAGGGAGGCGAAAAACTGTTTTTT. Translation: CASSPTHQGGEKLFF.

This clone was recorded only once. The rearrangement uses TRBV2 and TRBJ2-1; D is ambiguous. Germline V gene lookup returns CDR1 SNHLY and CDR2 FYNNEI. V was trimmed by 4 bases and J by 4 bases, leaving 8 bases between them. The CDR3 runs 13 residues. CDR3 region: CASSVSIYNEQFF. As DNA, the CDR3 is TGTGCCAGCAGTGTTTCTATTTACAATGAGCAGTTCTTC.

V gene TRBV5-1 combines with J gene TRBJ1-1, with 9 bases lining up with TRBD1. Germline V gene data show CDR1 as SGHRS and CDR2 as YFSETQ. The CDR3 runs to 15 residues. With 0 bases clipped from V and 5 bases from J, the junction kept 5 bases outside the gene matches. The CDR3 region has the DNA TGCGCCAGCAGCTTGGCGACAGGGGGGGTTACTGAAGCTTTCTTT. Its translation is CASSLATGGVTEAFF.

The rearrangement links TRBV11-3 to TRBJ2-2; TRBD2 aligns across 14 bases. The junction had 13 bases not matched to a gene; V was cut back by 5 bases and J by 5 bases. Germline CDR1 and CDR2: SGHNT and YENEEA. The CDR3 is made up of 19 amino acids. CDR3: CASSKKGTGLAGGTGELFF. CDR3 in DNA: TGTGCCAGCAGCAAAAAAGGAACCGGACTAGCGGGAGGTACCGGGGAGCTGTTTTTT. The full variable domain, its missing parts supplied by reference TRBV11-3 and TRBJ2-2, is EAGVVQSPRYKIIEKKQPVAFWCNPISGHNTLYWYLQNLGQGPELLIRYENEEAVDDSQLPKDRFSAERLKGVDSTLKIQPAELGDSAVYLCASSKKGTGLAGGTGELFFGEGSRLTVL.

The chain carries TRBV12-3 or TRBV12-4 and TRBJ1-1, with 8 positions matching TRBD1. The CDR3 has 13 residues. V lost 4 bases, J lost 7 bases, and 5 bases stayed unmatched. The chain's CDR3 is CASSWTGSNEAFF. The CDR3 DNA follows: TGTGCCAGCAGTTGGACAGGGTCGAATGAAGCTTTCTTT.

The chain couples TRBV29-1 to TRBJ2-3; 7 positions match TRBD2. Germline V gene data show CDR1 as SQVTM and CDR2 as ANQGSEA. V lost 7 bases, J lost 0 bases, and 13 bases stayed unmatched. The CDR3 runs to 16 residues. As DNA, the CDR3 is TGCAGCGCCGGGAGAGTAGCGGGCGAGAGCACAGATACGCAGTATTTT. It encodes CSAGRVAGESTDTQYF.

The rearrangement joins TRBV27 to TRBJ2-1; 7 bases are a match to TRBD2. Germline V lookup: CDR1 MNHEY, CDR2 SMNVEV (reference sequence). V shed 2 bases, J shed 0 bases, and the junction held 4 bases outside the gene matches. CDR3 length equals 16 residues. The CDR3 loop reads CASSLEAGVSYNEQFF. CDR3 nucleotides: TGTGCCAGCAGTTTAGAGGCGGGGGTCTCCTACAATGAGCAGTTCTTC.

The rearrangement joins TRBV29-1 to TRBJ1-4; D possibly corresponds to TRBD1 (6 bases). Germline assignment: CDR1 SQVTM and CDR2 ANQGSEA. Trimming took off 6 bases at V and 2 bases at J, with 13 bases between the two ends. CDR3 length: 14 amino acids. The CDR3 DNA reads as TGCAGCGTAACAGTTGGACAGACTAATGAAAAACTGTTTTTT. Protein: CSVTVGQTNEKLFF. Variable domain in full (rest from reference TRBV29-1 and TRBJ1-4): SAVISQKPSRDICQRGTSLTIQCQVDSQVTMMFWYRQQPGQSLTLIATANQGSEATYESGFVIDKFPISRPNLTFSTLTVSNMSPEDSSIYLCSVTVGQTNEKLFFGSGTQLSVL.

The chain joins TRBV5-5 to TRBJ1-5, with 7 bases aligning to TRBD1. Germline V gene data show CDR1 as SGHKS and CDR2 as YYEKEE (reference sequence). This CDR3 has 13 amino acids. V gave up 4 bases and J gave up 5 bases; unmatched junction bases: 3. The CDR3 bases are TGTGCCAGCAGCCTCCAGGGGGATCAGCCCCAGCATTTT. Protein sequence: CASSLQGDQPQHF.

This clone was seen more than once but under ten times. V usage is TRBV4-2 and J usage is TRBJ2-7; 11 bases are shared with TRBD2. Germline values: CDR1 LGHNA, CDR2 YNFKEQ. V was pared by 3 bases and J by 4 bases, with 5 bases of the junction left unmatched. The CDR3 contains 15 residues. CDR3 sequence reads: CASSHYSGREYEQYF. The CDR3 region has the DNA TGTGCCAGCAGCCATTATAGCGGGAGGGAGTACGAGCAGTACTTC.

The rearrangement uses TRBV9 and TRBJ2-1, with D unresolved. This CDR3 has 15 residues. Deletions cut 0 bases from V and 4 bases from J, with 11 bases between. Per germline, CDR1 SGDLS and CDR2 YYNGEE. In DNA, the CDR3 is TGTGCCAGCAGCGTAGGGTCCAGTTCGTACAATGAGCAGTTCTTC. This sequence encodes CASSVGSSSYNEQFF.